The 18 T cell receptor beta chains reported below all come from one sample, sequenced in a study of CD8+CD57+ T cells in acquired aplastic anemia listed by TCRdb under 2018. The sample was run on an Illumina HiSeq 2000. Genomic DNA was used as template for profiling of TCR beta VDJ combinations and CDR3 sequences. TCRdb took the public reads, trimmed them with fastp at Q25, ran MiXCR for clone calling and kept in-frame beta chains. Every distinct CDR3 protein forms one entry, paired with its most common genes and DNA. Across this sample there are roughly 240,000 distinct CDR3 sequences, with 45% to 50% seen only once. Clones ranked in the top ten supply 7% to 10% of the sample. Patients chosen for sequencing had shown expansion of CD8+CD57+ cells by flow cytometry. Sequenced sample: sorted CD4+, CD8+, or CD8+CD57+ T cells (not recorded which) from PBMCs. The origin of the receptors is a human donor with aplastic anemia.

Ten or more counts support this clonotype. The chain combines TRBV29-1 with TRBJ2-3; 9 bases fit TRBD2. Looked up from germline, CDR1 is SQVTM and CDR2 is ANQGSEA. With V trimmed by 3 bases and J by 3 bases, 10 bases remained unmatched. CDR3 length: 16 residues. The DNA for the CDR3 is TGCAGCGTTGAGGAGGGAGCGGGAGGTTGGACAGATACGCAGTATTTT. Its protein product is CSVEEGAGGWTDTQYF.

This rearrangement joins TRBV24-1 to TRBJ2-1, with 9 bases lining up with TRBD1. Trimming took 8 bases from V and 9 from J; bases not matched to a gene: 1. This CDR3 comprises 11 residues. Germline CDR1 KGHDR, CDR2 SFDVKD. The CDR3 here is CATNRGPEQFF. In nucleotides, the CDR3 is TGTGCCACCAACAGGGGGCCTGAGCAGTTCTTC.

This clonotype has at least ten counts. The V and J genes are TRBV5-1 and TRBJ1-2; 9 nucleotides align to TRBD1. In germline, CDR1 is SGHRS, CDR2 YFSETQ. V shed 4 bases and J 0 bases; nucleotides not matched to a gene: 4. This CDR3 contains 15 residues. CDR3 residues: CASSEDRGANYGYTF. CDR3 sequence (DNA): TGCGCCAGCAGCGAGGACAGGGGAGCTAACTATGGCTACACCTTC.

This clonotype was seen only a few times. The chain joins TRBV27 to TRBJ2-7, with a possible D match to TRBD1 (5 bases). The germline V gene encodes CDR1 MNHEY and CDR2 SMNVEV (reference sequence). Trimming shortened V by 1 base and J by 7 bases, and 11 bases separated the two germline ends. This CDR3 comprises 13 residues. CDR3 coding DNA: TGTGCCAGCAGTTTATATCAGGGTAAGGAGCAGTACTTC. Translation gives CASSLYQGKEQYF.

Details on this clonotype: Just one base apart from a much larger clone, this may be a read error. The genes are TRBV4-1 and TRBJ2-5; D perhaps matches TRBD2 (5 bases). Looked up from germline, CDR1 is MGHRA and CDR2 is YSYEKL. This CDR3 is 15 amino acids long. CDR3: CASSQDRRTREAQYF. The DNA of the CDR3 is TGCGCCAGCAGCCAAGATAGGAGGACCCGAGAGGCCCAGTACTTC.

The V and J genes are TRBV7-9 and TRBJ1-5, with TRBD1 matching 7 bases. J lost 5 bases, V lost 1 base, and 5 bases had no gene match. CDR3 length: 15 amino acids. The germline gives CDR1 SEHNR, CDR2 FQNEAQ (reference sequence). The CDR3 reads CASSLGQGGYQPQHF. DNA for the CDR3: TGTGCCAGCAGCTTAGGACAGGGAGGGTATCAGCCCCAGCATTTT. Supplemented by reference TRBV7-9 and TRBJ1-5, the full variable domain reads DTGVSQNPRHKITKRGQNVTFRCDPISEHNRLYWYRQTLGQGPEFLTYFQNEAQLEKSRLLSDRFSAERPKGSFSTLEIQRTEQGDSAMYLCASSLGQGGYQPQHFGDGTRLSIL.

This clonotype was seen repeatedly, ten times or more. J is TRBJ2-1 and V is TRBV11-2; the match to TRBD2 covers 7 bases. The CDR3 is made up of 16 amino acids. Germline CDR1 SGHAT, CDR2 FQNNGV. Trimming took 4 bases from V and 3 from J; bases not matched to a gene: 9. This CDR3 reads CASSSSGTTVYNEQFF. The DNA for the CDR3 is TGTGCCAGCAGCTCGTCCGGGACTACGGTCTACAATGAGCAGTTCTTC.

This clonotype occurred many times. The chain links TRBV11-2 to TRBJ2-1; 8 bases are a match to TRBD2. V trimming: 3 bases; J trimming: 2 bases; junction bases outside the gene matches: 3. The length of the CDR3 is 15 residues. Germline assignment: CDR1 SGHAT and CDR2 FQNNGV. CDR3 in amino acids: CASSFLAGPYNEQFF. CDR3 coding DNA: TGTGCCAGCAGCTTTCTAGCGGGCCCCTACAATGAGCAGTTCTTC.

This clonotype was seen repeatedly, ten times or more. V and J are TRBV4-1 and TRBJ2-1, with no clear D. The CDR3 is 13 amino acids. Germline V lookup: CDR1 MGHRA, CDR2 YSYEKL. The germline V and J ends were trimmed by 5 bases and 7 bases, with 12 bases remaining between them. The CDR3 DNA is TGCGCCAGCAGCTCCCGGGCGGATAATGAGCAGTTCTTC. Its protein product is CASSSRADNEQFF.

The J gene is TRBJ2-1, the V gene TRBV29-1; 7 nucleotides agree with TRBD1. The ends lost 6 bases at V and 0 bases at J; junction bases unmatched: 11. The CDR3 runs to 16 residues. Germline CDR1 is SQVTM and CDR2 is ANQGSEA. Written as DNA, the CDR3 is TGCAGCGTAGCAGACAGGGACCCGAGCTCCTACAATGAGCAGTTCTTC. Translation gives CSVADRDPSSYNEQFF.

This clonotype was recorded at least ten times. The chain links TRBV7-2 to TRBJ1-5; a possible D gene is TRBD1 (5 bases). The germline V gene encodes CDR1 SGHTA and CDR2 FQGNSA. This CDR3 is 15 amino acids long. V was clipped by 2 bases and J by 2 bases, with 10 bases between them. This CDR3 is CASSLTSRGNQPQHF. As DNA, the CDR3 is TGTGCCAGCAGCTTAACTAGCAGGGGCAATCAGCCCCAGCATTTT.

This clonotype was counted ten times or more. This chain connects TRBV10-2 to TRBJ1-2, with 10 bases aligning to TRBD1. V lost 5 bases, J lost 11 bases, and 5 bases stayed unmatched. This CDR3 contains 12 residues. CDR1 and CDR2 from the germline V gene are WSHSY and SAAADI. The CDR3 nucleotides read TGCGCCAGCAGTCCCCCGGACAGGGGGTACACCTTC. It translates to CASSPPDRGYTF.

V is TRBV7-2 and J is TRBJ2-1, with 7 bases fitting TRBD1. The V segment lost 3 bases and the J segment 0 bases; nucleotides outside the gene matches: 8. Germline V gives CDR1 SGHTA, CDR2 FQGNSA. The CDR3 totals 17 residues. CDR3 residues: CASSLFLQGSSYNEQFF. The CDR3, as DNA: TGTGCCAGCAGCTTGTTCCTACAGGGGAGCTCCTACAATGAGCAGTTCTTC.

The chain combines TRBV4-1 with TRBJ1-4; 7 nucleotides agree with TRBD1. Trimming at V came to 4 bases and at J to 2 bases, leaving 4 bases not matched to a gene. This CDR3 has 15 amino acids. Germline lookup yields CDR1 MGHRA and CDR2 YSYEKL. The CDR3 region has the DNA TGCGCCAGCAGCCTGACAGGGCTCACTAATGAAAAACTGTTTTTT. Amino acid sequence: CASSLTGLTNEKLFF.

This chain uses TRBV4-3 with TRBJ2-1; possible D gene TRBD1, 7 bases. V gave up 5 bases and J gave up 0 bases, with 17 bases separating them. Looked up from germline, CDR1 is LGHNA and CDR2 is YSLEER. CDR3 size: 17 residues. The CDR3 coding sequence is TGCGCCAGCAGCTCCACGGATCAGGGGGGCTCCTACAATGAGCAGTTCTTC. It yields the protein CASSSTDQGGSYNEQFF.

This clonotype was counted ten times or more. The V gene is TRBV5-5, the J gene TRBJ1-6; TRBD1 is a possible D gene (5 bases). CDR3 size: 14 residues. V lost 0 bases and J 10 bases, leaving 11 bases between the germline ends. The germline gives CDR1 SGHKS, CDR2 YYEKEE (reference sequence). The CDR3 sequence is CASSLGRAQSPLHF. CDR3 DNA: TGTGCCAGCAGCTTGGGCAGGGCCCAGTCACCCCTCCACTTT.

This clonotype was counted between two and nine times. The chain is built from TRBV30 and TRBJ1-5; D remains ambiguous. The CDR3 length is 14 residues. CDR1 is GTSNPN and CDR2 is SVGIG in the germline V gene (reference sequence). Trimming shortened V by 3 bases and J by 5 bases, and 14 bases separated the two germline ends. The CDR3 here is CAWSPLQRHQPQHF. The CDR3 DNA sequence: TGTGCCTGGAGCCCCCTCCAGCGCCATCAGCCCCAGCATTTT.

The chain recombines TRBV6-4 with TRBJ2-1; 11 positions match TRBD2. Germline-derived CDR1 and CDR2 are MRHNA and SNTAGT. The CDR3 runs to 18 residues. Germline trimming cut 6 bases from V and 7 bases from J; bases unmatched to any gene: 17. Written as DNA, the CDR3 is TGTGCCAGCAGCGCCGGGACTAGCGGCCTCCAACAGCGGAATGAGCAGTTCTTC. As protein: CASSAGTSGLQQRNEQFF.